This T cell receptor beta chain was documented in a study of shared clonotypes between healthy human individuals. Profiling relied on immunoSEQ multiplex PCR, and the TCRdb table lists in-frame clones only, not all of them. This sample has about 680,000 clones; 92% occur once, and the top ten carry approximately 22%. This CDR3 has 14 residues. CDR1 and CDR2 from the germline V gene are SGDLS and YYNGEE. Germline trimming cut 4 bases from V and 5 bases from J; bases unmatched to any gene: 8. Naive CD8 populations comprised CD45RO-negative cells positively selected for CCR7, excluding terminally differentiated effector memory CD45RA+ cells.

The V gene is TRBV9, the J gene TRBJ1-2, with TRBD1 matching over 7 bases. Sequencing used naive CD8+ T cells sorted from blood. The TCR was taken from a man aged 30 to 45 in good health. CDR3 sequence (DNA): TGTGCCAGCAGCCGGGGAACAGGGGCATATGGCTACACCTTC. Protein sequence: CASSRGTGAYGYTF. Variable domain in full (rest from reference TRBV9 and TRBJ1-2): DSGVTQTPKHLITATGQRVTLRCSPRSGDLSVYWYQQSLDQGLQFLIQYYNGEERAKGNILERFSAQQFPDLHSELNLSSLELGDSALYFCASSRGTGAYGYTFGSGTRLTVV.